Reported below is one T cell receptor beta chain. These data originate in a study of shared clonotypes between healthy human individuals. The trim removed 4 bases at V and 2 bases at J, leaving 3 bases unmatched. Germline assignment: CDR1 SGHVS and CDR2 FNYEAQ. This CDR3 comprises 15 residues. Using immunoSEQ multiplex PCR, the repertoire was profiled, and TCRdb retains in-frame clones only, with some absent. The sample includes millions of clones, just over 90% of them seen just once. Terminally differentiated effector memory CD45RA+ cells were excluded from the naive CD8 cells, which were CD45RO-negative and positively selected for CCR7.

This sequence joins TRBV7-6 and TRBJ2-3, with TRBD1 matching 10 bases. The source of this sequence is a man between 18 and 29 years old in good health. Some clones in this sample may be carry-over from other donors' samples. The sequenced sample consisted of naive CD8+ T cells from PBMCs. As DNA, the CDR3 is TGTGCCAGCAGCTACGGGACAGGGGACACAGATACGCAGTATTTT. It is translated as CASSYGTGDTDTQYF. The full variable domain, rest sourced from reference TRBV7-6 and TRBJ2-3, is GAGVSQSPRYKVTKRGQDVALRCDPISGHVSLYWYRQALGQGPEFLTYFNYEAQQDKSGLPNDRFSAERPEGSISTLTIQRTEQRDSAMYRCASSYGTGDTDTQYFGPGTRLTVL.